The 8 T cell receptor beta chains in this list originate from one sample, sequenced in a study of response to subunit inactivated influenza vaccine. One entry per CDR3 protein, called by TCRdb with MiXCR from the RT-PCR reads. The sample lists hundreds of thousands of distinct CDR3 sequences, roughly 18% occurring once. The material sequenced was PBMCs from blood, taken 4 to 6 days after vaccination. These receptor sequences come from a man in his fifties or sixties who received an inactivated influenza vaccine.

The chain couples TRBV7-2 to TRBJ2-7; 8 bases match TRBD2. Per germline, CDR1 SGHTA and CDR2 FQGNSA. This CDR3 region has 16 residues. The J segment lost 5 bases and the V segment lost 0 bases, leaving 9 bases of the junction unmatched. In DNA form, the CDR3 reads TGTGCCAGCAGCTTAGCGCGGGGGGCGCCAGCCCACGAGCAGTACTTC. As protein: CASSLARGAPAHEQYF.

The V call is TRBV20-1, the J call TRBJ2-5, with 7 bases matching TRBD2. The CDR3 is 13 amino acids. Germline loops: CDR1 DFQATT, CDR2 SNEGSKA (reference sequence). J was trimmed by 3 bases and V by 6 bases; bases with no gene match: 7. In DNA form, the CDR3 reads TGCAGTGCATCCAGCGCGGGGGAAGAGACCCAGTACTTC. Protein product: CSASSAGEETQYF.

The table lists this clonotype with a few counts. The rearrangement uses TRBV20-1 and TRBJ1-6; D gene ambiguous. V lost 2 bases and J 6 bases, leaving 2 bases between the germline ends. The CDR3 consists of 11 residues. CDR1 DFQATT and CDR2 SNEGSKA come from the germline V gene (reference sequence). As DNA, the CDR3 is TGCAGTGCTAGAAGTAATTCACCCCTCCACTTT. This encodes CSARSNSPLHF.

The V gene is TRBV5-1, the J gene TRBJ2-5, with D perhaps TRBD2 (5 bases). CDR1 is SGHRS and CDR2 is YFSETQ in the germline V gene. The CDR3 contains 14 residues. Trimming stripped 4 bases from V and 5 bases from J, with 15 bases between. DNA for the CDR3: TGCGCCAGCAGCCTGTCGCGGGTTGGGGAGACCCAGTACTTC. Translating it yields CASSLSRVGETQYF.

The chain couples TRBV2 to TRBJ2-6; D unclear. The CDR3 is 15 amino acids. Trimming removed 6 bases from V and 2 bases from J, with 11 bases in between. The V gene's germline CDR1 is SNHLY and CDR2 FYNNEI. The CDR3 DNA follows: TGTGCCAGCAGAACCGACGTCACTGGGGCCAACGTCCTGACTTTC. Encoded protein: CASRTDVTGANVLTF. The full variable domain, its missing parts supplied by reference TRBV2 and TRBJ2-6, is EPEVTQTPSHQVTQMGQEVILRCVPISNHLYFYWYRQILGQKVEFLVSFYNNEISEKSEIFDDQFSVERPDGSNFTLKIRSTKLEDSAMYFCASRTDVTGANVLTFGAGSRLTVL.

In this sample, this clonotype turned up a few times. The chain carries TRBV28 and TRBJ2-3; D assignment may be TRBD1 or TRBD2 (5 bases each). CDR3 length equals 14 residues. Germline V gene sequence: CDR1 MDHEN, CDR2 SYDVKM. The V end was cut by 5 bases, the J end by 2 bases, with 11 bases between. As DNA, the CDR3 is TGTGCCAGCAGTGGGGGTGGGACCACAGATACGCAGTATTTT. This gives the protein CASSGGGTTDTQYF.

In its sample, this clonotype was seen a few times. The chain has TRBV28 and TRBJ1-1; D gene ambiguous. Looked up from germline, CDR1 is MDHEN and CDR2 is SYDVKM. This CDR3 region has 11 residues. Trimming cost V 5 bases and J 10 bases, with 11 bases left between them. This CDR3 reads CASSDWRGAFF. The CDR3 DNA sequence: TGTGCCAGCAGTGATTGGCGGGGAGCTTTCTTT. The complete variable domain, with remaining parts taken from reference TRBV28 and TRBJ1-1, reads DVKVTQSSRYLVKRTGEKVFLECVQDMDHENMFWYRQDPGLGLRLIYFSYDVKMKEKGDIPEGYSVSREKKERFSLILESASTNQTSMYLCASSDWRGAFFGQGTRLTVV.

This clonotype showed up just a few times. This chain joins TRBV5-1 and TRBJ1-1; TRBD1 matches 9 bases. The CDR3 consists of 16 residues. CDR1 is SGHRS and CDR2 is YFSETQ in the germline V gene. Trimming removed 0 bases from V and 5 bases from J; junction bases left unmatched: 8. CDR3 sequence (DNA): TGCGCCAGCAGCTTGGACACAGGGGGCTCGGGGACTGAAGCTTTCTTT. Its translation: CASSLDTGGSGTEAFF.